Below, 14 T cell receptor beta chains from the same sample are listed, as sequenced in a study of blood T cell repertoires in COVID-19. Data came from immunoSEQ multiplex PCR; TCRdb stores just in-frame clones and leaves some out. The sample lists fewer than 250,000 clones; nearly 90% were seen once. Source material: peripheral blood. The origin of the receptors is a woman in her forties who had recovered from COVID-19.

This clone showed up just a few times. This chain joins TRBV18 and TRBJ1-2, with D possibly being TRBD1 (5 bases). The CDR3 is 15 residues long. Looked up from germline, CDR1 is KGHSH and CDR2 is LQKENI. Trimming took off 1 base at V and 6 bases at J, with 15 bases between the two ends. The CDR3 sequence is CASSPRTGDWDGYTF. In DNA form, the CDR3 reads TGTGCCAGCTCACCACGGACCGGGGACTGGGATGGCTACACCTTC.

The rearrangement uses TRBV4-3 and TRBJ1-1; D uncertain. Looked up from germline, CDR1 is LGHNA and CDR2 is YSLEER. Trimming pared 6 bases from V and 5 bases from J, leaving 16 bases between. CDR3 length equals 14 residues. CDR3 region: CASSSLGGITEAFF. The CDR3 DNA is TGCGCCAGCAGTTCCCTCGGAGGGATAACTGAAGCTTTCTTT.

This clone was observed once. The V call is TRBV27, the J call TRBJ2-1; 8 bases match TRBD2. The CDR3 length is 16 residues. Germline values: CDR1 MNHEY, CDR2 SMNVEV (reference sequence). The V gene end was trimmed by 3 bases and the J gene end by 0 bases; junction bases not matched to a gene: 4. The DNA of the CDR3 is TGTGCCAGCAGTTTCTCCCTAGCGGGCTCCTACAATGAGCAGTTCTTC. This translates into CASSFSLAGSYNEQFF.

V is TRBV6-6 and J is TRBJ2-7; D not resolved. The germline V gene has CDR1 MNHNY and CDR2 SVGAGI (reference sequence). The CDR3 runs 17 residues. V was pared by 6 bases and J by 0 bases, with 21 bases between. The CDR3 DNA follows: TGTGCCAGCAGCCGATCGGTAAATGGAGTAGGCTCCTACGAGCAGTACTTC. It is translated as CASSRSVNGVGSYEQYF.

As DNA, the CDR3 is TGTGCCAGCAGCTTGGATCGCAGTAATTCACCCCTCCACTTT. Amino acid sequence: CASSLDRSNSPLHF. This chain links TRBV5-5 with TRBJ1-6; D is ambiguous. Deletions cut 0 bases from V and 6 bases from J, with 7 bases between. The germline V gene has CDR1 SGHKS and CDR2 YYEKEE (reference sequence). The CDR3 is 14 residues long.

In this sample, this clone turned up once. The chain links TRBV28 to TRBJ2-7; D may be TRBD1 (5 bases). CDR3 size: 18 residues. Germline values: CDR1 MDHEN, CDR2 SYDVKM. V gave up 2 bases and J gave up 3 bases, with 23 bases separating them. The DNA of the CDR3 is TGTGCCAGCAGTTTAGGTGGGGCCGTTCAGATCGGAATCTACGAGCAGTACTTC. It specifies CASSLGGAVQIGIYEQYF. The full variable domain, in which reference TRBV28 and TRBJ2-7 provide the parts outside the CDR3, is DVKVTQSSRYLVKRTGEKVFLECVQDMDHENMFWYRQDPGLGLRLIYFSYDVKMKEKGDIPEGYSVSREKKERFSLILESASTNQTSMYLCASSLGGAVQIGIYEQYFGPGTRLTVT.

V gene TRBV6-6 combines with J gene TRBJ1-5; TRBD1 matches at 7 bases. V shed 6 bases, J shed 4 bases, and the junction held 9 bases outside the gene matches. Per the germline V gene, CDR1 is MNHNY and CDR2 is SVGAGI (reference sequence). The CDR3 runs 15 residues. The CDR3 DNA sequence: TGTGCCAGCAGCCGCATTCGACAGGGAAATCAGCCCCAGCATTTT. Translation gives CASSRIRQGNQPQHF.

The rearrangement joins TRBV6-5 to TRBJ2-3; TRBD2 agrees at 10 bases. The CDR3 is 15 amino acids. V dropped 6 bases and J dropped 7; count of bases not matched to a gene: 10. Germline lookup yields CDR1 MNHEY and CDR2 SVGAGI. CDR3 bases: TGTGCCAGCAGCCGCACTAGCGGGGCAGAGTATACGCAGTATTTT. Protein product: CASSRTSGAEYTQYF.

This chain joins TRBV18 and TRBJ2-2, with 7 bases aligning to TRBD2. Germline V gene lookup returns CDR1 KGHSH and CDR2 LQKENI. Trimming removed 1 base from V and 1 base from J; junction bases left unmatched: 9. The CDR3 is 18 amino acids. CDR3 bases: TGTGCCAGCTCACCACAGTCTCCGCGGGGGTTGAACACCGGGGAGCTGTTTTTT. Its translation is CASSPQSPRGLNTGELFF.

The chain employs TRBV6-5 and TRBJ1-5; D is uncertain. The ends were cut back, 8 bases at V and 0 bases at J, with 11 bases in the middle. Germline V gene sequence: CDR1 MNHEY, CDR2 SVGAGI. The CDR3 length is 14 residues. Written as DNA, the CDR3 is TGTGCCAGCTTCCCATTCCCTAGCAATCAGCCCCAGCATTTT. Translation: CASFPFPSNQPQHF.

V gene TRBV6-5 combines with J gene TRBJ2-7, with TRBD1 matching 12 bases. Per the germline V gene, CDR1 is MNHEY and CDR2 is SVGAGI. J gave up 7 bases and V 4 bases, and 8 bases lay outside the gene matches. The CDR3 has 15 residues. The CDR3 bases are TGTGCCAGCAGTTCACCGGGACAGGGGGCGAGTGAGCAGTACTTC. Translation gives CASSSPGQGASEQYF.

CDR3 loop: CASRIQGSGQPQHF. CDR3 DNA: TGTGCCAGCAGAATACAGGGGTCCGGGCAGCCCCAGCATTTT. V usage is TRBV18 and J usage is TRBJ1-5; 7 bases map to TRBD1. This CDR3 is built from 14 residues. The germline V gene has CDR1 KGHSH and CDR2 LQKENI. Unmatched junction bases numbered 11, after V lost 8 bases and J lost 7 bases.

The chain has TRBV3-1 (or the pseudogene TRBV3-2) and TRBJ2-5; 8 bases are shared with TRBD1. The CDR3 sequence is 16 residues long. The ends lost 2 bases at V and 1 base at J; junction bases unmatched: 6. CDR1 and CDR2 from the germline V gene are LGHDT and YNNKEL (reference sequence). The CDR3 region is CASSQWETGAQETQYF. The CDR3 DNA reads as TGTGCCAGCAGCCAATGGGAGACAGGGGCCCAAGAGACCCAGTACTTC.

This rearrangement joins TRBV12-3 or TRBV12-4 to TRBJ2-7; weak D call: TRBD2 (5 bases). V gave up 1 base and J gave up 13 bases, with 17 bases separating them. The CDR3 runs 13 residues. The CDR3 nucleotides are TGTGCCAGCAGTTTAGGGGGAGCGCGGAGGTCATACTTC. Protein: CASSLGGARRSYF.